Only a few counts were recorded for the clone carrying this T cell receptor beta chain. The V gene's germline CDR1 is LNHDA and CDR2 SQIVND (reference sequence). The CDR3 spans 13 residues. Trimming shortened V by 9 bases and J by 5 bases, and 14 bases separated the two germline ends. Seattle's cohort entered during active infection and was followed longitudinally. These data belong to a study of blood T cell repertoires in COVID-19. Study background: Specimens from acute and convalescent COVID-19 originated in the United States, Italy and Spain. T cells, B-cell-depleted T cells, or PBMCs supplied cDNA or gDNA.

Measured with immunoSEQ multiplex PCR; TCRdb has only the in-frame clones, and not every one. The table lists 180,000 or so clones, more than 75% of them singletons. The rearrangement links TRBV19 to TRBJ1-5, with D possibly matching TRBD1 (6 bases). The origin of this receptor is a person aged 70 to 79 with COVID-19, enrolled during active disease. Sample: peripheral blood. The CDR3 bases are TGTGCCAGCAAGACCCCAGGGGATCAGCCCCAGCATTTT. This translates into CASKTPGDQPQHF.